Each of the 14 T cell receptor beta chains below was sequenced from the same sample in a study of shared clonotypes between healthy human individuals. TCRdb keeps only in-frame clones here, not all; method: immunoSEQ multiplex PCR. The sample consists of approximately 330,000 clones, more than 60% of them appearing once. What was sequenced was memory CD4+ T cells sorted from blood. Subset: CD45RA-negative fraction. These receptors were taken from a man younger than 40 in good health.

The chain employs TRBV7-2 and TRBJ2-1; 10 nucleotides align to TRBD1. The germline V gene encodes CDR1 SGHTA and CDR2 FQGNSA. Unmatched junction bases numbered 2, after V lost 3 bases and J lost 3 bases. This CDR3 is 15 amino acids long. CDR3 in DNA: TGTGCCAGCAGCTTGCGGGACAGGGGCTACAATGAGCAGTTCTTC. Amino acid sequence: CASSLRDRGYNEQFF.

This clone was picked up many times. The V and J genes are TRBV14 and TRBJ2-5; no firm D call. The CDR3 runs 11 residues. V lost 0 bases and J 7 bases, leaving 3 bases between the germline ends. Germline CDR1 and CDR2: SGHDN and FVKESK. CDR3 protein: CASSQDGTQYF. Written as DNA, the CDR3 is TGTGCCAGCAGCCAAGATGGGACCCAGTACTTC.

This clone was seen repeatedly, ten times or more. The V and J genes are TRBV11-2 and TRBJ2-6; 9 positions match TRBD1. The J segment lost 2 bases and the V segment lost 5 bases, leaving 10 bases of the junction unmatched. This CDR3 has 18 amino acids. Germline CDR1 and CDR2: SGHAT and FQNNGV. The CDR3 DNA reads as TGTGCCAGCAGCCCAGGGGGACAGGGCCTCACTGGGGCCAACGTCCTGACTTTC. Translating it yields CASSPGGQGLTGANVLTF.

The J gene is TRBJ1-4, the V gene TRBV11-2; the D gene is possibly TRBD1 (5 bases). Trimming took off 3 bases at V and 7 bases at J, with 15 bases between the two ends. CDR1 and CDR2 (germline): SGHAT, FQNNGV. This CDR3 has 15 amino acids. CDR3 bases: TGTGCCAGCAGCTTTTGGGACGCTGGGGCTGAAAAACTGTTTTTT. Translated, it gives CASSFWDAGAEKLFF.

The V call is TRBV28, the J call TRBJ1-4, with D perhaps matching TRBD1 (6 bases). This CDR3 has 15 residues. The germline CDR1 and CDR2 sequences are MDHEN and SYDVKM. The V end lost 5 bases, the J end lost 5 bases, and 15 bases lay between the germline ends. The CDR3 loop is CASSPPGQQNEKLFF. The DNA of the CDR3 is TGTGCCAGCAGTCCTCCGGGACAACAGAATGAAAAACTGTTTTTT.

The chain couples TRBV28 to TRBJ1-2; no definite D call. The CDR3 spans 13 residues. V was shortened by 6 bases and J by 8 bases, with 16 bases between the two germline ends. Germline V gene sequence: CDR1 MDHEN, CDR2 SYDVKM. The CDR3 nucleotides are TGTGCCAGCAGCACTACGGACGATTTAGGCTACACCTTC. Protein product: CASSTTDDLGYTF.

The chain couples TRBV28 to TRBJ1-4; a weak D match, TRBD1 (5 bases). V gave up 6 bases and J gave up 7 bases, with 15 bases separating them. The CDR3 has 14 residues. Germline CDR1 is MDHEN and CDR2 is SYDVKM. CDR3 region: CASRKQALGEKLFF. In nucleotides, the CDR3 is TGTGCCAGCAGGAAACAGGCTTTGGGTGAAAAACTGTTTTTT. Complete variable domain (other parts from reference TRBV28 and TRBJ1-4): DVKVTQSSRYLVKRTGEKVFLECVQDMDHENMFWYRQDPGLGLRLIYFSYDVKMKEKGDIPEGYSVSREKKERFSLILESASTNQTSMYLCASRKQALGEKLFFGSGTQLSVL.

V gene TRBV7-8 combines with J gene TRBJ2-3, with D perhaps TRBD2 (6 bases). The germline V and J ends were trimmed by 1 base and 2 bases, with 13 bases remaining between them. Germline CDR1 reads SGHVS; CDR2 reads FQNEAQ. The length of the CDR3 is 16 residues. CDR3 residues: CASSLGEALPTDTQYF. In nucleotides, the CDR3 is TGTGCCAGCAGCTTAGGGGAGGCCTTACCCACAGATACGCAGTATTTT.

In its sample, this clone was seen once. The rearrangement links TRBV23-1 to TRBJ2-1, with 9 bases fitting TRBD1. TRBV23-1 is treated as an ORF (open reading frame) with a function not yet certain. V lost 4 bases, J lost 8 bases, and 9 bases stayed unmatched. CDR3 size: 15 residues. CDR3 DNA sequence: TGCGCCAGCAGTCGAGACAGGGGGAAATGGGATGAGCAGTTCTTC. It yields the protein CASSRDRGKWDEQFF.

The gene calls are TRBV7-9 and TRBJ2-1, with 10 bases aligning to TRBD2. The germline V gene has CDR1 SEHNR and CDR2 FQNEAQ (reference sequence). This CDR3 is 15 amino acids long. J was trimmed by 6 bases and V by 5 bases; bases with no gene match: 7. The CDR3 nucleotides are TGTGCCAGCAGCCGGACTAGCGGAGCCCTCAATGAGCAGTTCTTC. This translates into CASSRTSGALNEQFF.

The chain carries TRBV27 and TRBJ1-6; D is perhaps TRBD1 (6 bases). The V gene lost 6 bases and the J gene lost 4 bases, with 10 bases spanning the gap. CDR3 size: 14 residues. Germline-derived CDR1 and CDR2 are MNHEY and SMNVEV (reference sequence). The CDR3 is CASRVQGYNSPLHF. For the CDR3, the DNA is TGTGCCAGCAGGGTCCAGGGGTATAATTCACCCCTCCACTTT.

The chain joins TRBV5-1 to TRBJ1-2; no clear D. Germline CDR1 is SGHRS and CDR2 is YFSETQ. This CDR3 is 14 amino acids long. Trimming removed 1 base from V and 4 bases from J, with 11 bases in between. The DNA for the CDR3 is TGCGCCAGCAGCTTGAGGGAAGCTGGCTATGGCTACACCTTC. Translation: CASSLREAGYGYTF.

The J gene is TRBJ2-3, the V gene TRBV2; TRBD2 matches 11 bases. From germline, CDR1 is SNHLY and CDR2 FYNNEI. After removal of 10 bases from V and 0 bases from J, the junction contained 0 bases not matched to a gene. The CDR3 runs to 13 residues. The chain's CDR3 is CAIAGGSTDTQYF. DNA of the CDR3: TGTGCCATAGCGGGAGGGAGCACAGATACGCAGTATTTT.

The J gene is TRBJ2-3, the V gene TRBV6-1; D is undetermined. Trimming left V 0 bases short and J 4 bases short, with 8 bases between. Per the germline V gene, CDR1 is MNHNS and CDR2 is SASEGT. There are 14 residues in the CDR3. CDR3 sequence: CASSEASWADTQYF. The CDR3 DNA reads as TGTGCCAGCAGTGAAGCTTCCTGGGCAGATACGCAGTATTTT.